The rows below give T cell receptor beta chains drawn from one sample of a study of low-dose radiotherapy and immunotherapy resistance in tumors. TCRdb recomputed calls from the reads with MiXCR, one row per CDR3 protein. The profile covers some 94,000 distinct CDR3 sequences, with under 25% appearing a single time and 9.5% to 15% taken by the ten largest. The material sequenced was PBMCs, taken after low-dose radiotherapy plus immunotherapy. The receptors were sampled from a female donor with ovarian cancer. Each CDR3 is given with its conserved first and last residue. The D gene is left open where the match is weak. Clone size is shown for a subset of rows, as once, few, many or a class of expanded clone.

clone_size j_call v_call d_call cdr3_nt cdr3_aa
- TRBJ2-7 TRBV19 TRBD2 TGTGCCAGTAGTATGAGGCGGGAGGGCCGCGACGAGCAGTACTTC CASSMRREGRDEQYF
- TRBJ2-7 TRBV20-1 - TGCAGTGCTAGAGATGTCAGGGGAGGGTACGAGCAGTACTTC CSARDVRGGYEQYF
many TRBJ2-1 TRBV29-1 - TGCAGCGTGGAACTCTACCGGGATGAGCAGTTCTTC CSVELYRDEQFF
many TRBJ2-3 TRBV18 - TGTGCCAGCTCACCACAGACGGGAAGCACAGATACGCAGTATTTT CASSPQTGSTDTQYF
many TRBJ2-7 TRBV2 - TGTGCCAGTGCCCCGGTGGGCTCCGAGCAGTACTTC CASAPVGSEQYF
many TRBJ1-4 TRBV20-1 TRBD1 TGCAGTGCCCGACGACAGGGGGGGCATGAAAAACTGTTTTTT CSARRQGGHEKLFF
many TRBJ2-1 TRBV3-1 - TGTGCCAGCAGCCTAGGTGTCGCGGGACCGTACAATGAGCAGTTCTTC CASSLGVAGPYNEQFF
many TRBJ2-1 TRBV19 - TGTGCCAGTAGTATAGATCTAATCGTCGAGCAGTTCTTC CASSIDLIVEQFF
many TRBJ2-3 TRBV5-1 TRBD2 TGCGCCAGCAGCCGTCCCGGGACTAGCGGGAAACCAGATACGCAGTATTTT CASSRPGTSGKPDTQYF
many TRBJ1-1 TRBV2 - TGTGCCAGCAGGCCCAGCCGGGGCAACACTGAAGCTTTCTTT CASRPSRGNTEAFF
many TRBJ1-2 TRBV6-2/TRBV6-3 TRBD1 TGTGCCAGCACCCTCGTCCCGACAGGGGATGGCTACACCTTC CASTLVPTGDGYTF
many TRBJ2-3 TRBV20-1 - TGCAGTGCTAGGACCTATTCTAGCACAGATACGCAGTATTTT CSARTYSSTDTQYF
few TRBJ2-1 TRBV29-1 TRBD1 TGCAGCGTTGAAGGTCATTCAGGGGGAGTAGGTAATGAGCAGTTCTTC CSVEGHSGGVGNEQFF
many TRBJ1-5 TRBV15 - TGTGCCACCAGCCGCGATCTTTGGCCCCAGCATTTT CATSRDLWPQHF
many TRBJ1-5 TRBV6-2/TRBV6-3 - TGTGCCAGCAGTTCCCTGGGTCAGCCCCAGCATTTT CASSSLGQPQHF
many TRBJ2-3 TRBV7-9 - TGTGCCAGCAGCTCCAACTTACTAGATACGCAGTATTTT CASSSNLLDTQYF